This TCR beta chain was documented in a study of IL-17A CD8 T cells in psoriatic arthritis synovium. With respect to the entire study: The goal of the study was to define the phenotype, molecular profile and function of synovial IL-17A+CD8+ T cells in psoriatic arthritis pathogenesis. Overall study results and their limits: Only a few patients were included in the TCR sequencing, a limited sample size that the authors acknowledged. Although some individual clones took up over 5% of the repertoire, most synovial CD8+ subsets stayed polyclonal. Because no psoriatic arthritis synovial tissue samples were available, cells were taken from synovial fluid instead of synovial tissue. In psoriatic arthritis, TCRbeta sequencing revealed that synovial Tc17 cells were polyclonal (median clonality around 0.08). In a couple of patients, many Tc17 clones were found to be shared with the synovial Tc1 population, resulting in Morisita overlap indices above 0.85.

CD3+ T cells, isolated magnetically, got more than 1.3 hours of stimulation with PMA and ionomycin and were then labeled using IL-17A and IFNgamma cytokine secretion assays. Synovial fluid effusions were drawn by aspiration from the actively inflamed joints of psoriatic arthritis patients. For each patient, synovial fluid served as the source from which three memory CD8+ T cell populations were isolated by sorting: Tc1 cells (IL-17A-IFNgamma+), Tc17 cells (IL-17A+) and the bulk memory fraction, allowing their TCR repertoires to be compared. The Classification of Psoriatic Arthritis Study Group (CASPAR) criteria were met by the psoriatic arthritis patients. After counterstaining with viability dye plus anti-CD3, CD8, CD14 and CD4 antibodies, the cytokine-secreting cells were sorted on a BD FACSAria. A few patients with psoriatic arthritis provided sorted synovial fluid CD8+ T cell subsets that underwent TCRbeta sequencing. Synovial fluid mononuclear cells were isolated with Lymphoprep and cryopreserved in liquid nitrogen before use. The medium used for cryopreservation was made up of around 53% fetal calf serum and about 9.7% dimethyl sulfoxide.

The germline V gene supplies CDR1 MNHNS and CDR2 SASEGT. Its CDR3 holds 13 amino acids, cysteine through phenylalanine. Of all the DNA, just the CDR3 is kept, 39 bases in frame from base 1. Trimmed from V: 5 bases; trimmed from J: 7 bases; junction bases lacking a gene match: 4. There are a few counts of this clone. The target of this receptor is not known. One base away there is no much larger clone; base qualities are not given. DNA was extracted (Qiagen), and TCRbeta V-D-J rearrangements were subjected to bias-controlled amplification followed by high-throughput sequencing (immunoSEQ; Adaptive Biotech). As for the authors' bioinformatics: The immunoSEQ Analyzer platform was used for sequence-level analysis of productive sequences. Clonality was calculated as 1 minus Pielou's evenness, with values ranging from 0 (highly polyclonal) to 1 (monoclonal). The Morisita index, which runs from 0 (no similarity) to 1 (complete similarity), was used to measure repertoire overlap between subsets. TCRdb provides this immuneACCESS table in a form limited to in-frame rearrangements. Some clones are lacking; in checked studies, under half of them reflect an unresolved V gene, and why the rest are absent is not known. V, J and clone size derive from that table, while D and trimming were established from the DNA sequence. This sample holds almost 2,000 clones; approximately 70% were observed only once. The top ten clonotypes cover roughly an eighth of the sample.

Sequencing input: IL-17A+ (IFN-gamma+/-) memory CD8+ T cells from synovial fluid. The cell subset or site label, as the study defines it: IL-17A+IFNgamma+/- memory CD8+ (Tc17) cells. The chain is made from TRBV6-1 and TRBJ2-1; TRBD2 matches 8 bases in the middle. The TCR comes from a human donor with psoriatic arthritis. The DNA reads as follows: TGTGCCAGCAGTTCGGGAGGGTTGAATGAGCAGTTCTTC. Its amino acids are CASSSGGLNEQFF.